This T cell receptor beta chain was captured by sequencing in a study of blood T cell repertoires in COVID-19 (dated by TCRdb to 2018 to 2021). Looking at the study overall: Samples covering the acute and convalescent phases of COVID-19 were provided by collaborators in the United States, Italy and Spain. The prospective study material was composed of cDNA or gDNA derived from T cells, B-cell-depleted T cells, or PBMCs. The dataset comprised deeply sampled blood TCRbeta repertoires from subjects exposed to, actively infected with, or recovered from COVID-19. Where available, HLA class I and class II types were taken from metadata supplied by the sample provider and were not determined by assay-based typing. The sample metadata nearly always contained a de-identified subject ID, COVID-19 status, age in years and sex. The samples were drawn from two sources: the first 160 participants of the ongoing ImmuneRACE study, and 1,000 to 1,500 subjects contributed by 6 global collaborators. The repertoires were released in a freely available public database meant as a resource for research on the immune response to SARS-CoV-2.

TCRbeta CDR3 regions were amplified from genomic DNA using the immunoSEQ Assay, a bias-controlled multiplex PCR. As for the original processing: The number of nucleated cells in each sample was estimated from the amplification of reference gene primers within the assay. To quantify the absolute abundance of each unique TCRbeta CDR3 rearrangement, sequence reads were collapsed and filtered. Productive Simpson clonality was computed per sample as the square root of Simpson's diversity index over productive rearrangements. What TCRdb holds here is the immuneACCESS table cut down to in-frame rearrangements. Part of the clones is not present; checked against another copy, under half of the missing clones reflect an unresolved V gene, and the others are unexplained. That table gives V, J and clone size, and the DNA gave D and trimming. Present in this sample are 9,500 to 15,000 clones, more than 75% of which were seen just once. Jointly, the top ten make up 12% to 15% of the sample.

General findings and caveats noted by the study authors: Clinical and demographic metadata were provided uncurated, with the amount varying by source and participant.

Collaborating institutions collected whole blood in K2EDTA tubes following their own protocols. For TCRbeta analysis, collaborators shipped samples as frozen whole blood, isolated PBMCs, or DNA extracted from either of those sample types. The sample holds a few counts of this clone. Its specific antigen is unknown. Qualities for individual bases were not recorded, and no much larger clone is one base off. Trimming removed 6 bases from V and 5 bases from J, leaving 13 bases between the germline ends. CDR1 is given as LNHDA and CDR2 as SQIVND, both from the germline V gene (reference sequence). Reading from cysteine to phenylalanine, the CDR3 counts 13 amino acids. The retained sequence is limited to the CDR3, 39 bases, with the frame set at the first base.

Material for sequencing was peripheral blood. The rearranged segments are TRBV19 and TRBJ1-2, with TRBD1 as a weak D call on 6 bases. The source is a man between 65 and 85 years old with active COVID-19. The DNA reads TGTGCCAGTAGACAGGGCGCGGTATATGGCTACACCTTC. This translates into CASRQGAVYGYTF. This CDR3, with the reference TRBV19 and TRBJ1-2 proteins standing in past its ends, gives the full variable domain DGGITQSPKYLFRKEGQNVTLSCEQNLNHDAMYWYRQDPGQGLRLIYYSQIVNDFQKGDIAEGYSVSREKKESFPLTVTSAQKNPTAFYLCASRQGAVYGYTFGSGTRLTVV.